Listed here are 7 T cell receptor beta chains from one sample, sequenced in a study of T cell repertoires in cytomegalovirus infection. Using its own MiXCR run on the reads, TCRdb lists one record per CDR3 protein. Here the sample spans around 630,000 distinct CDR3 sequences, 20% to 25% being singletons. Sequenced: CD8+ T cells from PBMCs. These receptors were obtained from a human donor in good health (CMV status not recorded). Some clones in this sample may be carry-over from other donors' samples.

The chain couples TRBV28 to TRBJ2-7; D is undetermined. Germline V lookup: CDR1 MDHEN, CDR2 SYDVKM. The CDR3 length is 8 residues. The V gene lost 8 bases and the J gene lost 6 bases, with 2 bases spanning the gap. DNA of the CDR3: TGTGCCAGCGGCGAGCAGTACGTC. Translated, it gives CASGEQYV.

As DNA, the CDR3 is TGTGCCAGCAGCTTAGCCGACAGGTACCAAGAGACCCAGTACTTC. Encoded protein: CASSLADRYQETQYF. The chain joins TRBV7-6 to TRBJ2-5, with D possibly TRBD1 on 6 matching bases. V lost 0 bases, J lost 0 bases, and 8 bases lay in between. This CDR3 is 15 amino acids long. Germline V lookup: CDR1 SGHVS, CDR2 FNYEAQ.

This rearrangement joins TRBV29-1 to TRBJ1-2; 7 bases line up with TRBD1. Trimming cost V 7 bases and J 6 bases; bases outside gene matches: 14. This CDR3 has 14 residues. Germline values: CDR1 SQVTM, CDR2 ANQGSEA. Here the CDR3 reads CSDRDRRAANGYTF. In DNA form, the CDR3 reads TGCAGCGACAGGGACAGACGGGCTGCGAATGGCTACACCTTC. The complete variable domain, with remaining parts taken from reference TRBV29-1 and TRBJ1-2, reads SAVISQKPSRDICQRGTSLTIQCQVDSQVTMMFWYRQQPGQSLTLIATANQGSEATYESGFVIDKFPISRPNLTFSTLTVSNMSPEDSSIYLCSDRDRRAANGYTFGSGTRLTVV.

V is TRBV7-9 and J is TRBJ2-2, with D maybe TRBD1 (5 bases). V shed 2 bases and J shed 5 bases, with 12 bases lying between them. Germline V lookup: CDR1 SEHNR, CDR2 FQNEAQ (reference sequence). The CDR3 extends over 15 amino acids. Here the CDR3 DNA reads TGTGCCAGCAGCTTACCAGGGCCGAGGACCGGGGAGCTGTTTTTT. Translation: CASSLPGPRTGELFF.

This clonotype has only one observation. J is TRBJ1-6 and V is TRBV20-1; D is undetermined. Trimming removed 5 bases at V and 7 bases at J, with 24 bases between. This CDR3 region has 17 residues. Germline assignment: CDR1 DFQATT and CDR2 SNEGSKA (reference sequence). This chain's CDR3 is CSAPPTRTYLTNSPLHF. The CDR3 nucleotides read TGCAGTGCTCCACCGACGAGGACGTATTTGACGAATTCACCCCTCCACTTT.

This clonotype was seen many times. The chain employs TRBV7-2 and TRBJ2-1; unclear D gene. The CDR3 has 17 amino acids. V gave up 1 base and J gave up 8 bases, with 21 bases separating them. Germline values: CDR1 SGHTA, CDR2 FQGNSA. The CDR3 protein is CASSLDRLVLVRDEQFF. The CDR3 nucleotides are TGTGCCAGCAGCTTAGACCGTCTGGTACTCGTTAGAGATGAGCAGTTCTTC. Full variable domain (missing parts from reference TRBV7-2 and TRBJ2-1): GAGVSQSPSNKVTEKGKDVELRCDPISGHTALYWYRQSLGQGLEFLIYFQGNSAPDKSGLPSDRFSAERTGGSVSTLTIQRTQQEDSAVYLCASSLDRLVLVRDEQFFGPGTRLTVL.

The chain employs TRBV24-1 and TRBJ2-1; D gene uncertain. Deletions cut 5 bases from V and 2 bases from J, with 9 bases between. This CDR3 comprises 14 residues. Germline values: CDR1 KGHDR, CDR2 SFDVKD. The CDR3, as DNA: TGTGCCACCAGTGGGCCAGATACCTACAATGAGCAGTTCTTC. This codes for CATSGPDTYNEQFF.